The T cell receptor beta chain under discussion was sequenced for a study of T cell responses to AZD1222 COVID-19 vaccine. TCRdb keeps only in-frame clones here, not all; method: immunoSEQ multiplex PCR. The sample contains some 120,000 clones, 86% of which appear only once. V dropped 4 bases and J dropped 2 bases, with 15 bases sitting between them. This CDR3 has 15 residues. Germline V CDR1 and CDR2: MDHEN, SYDVKM. Study findings and constraints: Baseline testing showed seropositivity in only five or six AZD1222 recipients. Without day 14 samples, only post-peak T cell repertoires were studied.

Turning to this clone: The antigen is not known.

The chain is built from TRBV28 and TRBJ2-7; D is possibly TRBD1 (6 bases). Sample: peripheral blood, taken 28 days after the second AZD1222 dose. The TCR sequence derives from an adult who received the AZD1222 COVID-19 vaccine. CDR3 loop: CASSSRWDNPYEQYF. CDR3 in DNA: TGTGCCAGCAGTTCCAGGTGGGACAACCCCTACGAGCAGTACTTC.